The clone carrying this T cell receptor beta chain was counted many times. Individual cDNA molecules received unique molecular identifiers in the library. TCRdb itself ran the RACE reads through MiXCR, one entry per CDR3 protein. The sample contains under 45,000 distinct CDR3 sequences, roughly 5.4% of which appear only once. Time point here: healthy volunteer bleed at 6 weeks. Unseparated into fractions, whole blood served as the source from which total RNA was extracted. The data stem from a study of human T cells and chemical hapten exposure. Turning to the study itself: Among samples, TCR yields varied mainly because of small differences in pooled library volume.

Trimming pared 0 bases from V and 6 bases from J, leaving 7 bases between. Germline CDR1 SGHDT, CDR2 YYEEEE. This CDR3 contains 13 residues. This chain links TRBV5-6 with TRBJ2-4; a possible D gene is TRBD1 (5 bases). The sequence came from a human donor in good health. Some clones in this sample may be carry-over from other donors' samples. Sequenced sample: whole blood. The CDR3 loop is CASSLGQPNIQYF. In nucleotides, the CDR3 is TGTGCCAGCAGCTTGGGACAGCCAAACATTCAGTACTTC. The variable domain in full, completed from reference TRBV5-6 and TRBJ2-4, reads DAGVTQSPTHLIKTRGQQVTLRCSPKSGHDTVSWYQQALGQGPQFIFQYYEEEERQRGNFPDRFSGHQFPNYSSELNVNALLLGDSALYLCASSLGQPNIQYFGAGTRLSVL.